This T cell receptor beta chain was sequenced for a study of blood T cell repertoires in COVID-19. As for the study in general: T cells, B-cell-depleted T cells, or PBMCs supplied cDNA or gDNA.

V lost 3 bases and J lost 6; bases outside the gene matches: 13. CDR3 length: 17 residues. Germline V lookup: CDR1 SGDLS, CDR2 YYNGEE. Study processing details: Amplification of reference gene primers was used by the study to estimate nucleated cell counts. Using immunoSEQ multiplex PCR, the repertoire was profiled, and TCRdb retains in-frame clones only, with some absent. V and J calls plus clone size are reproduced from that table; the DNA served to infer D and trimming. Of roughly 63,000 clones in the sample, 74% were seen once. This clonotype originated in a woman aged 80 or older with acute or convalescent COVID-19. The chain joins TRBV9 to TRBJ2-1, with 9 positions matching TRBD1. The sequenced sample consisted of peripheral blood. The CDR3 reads CASSDGQGILLRNEQFF. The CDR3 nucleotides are TGTGCCAGCAGCGATGGACAGGGGATATTGCTGCGCAATGAGCAGTTCTTC.